These T cell receptor beta chains were read from a single sample in a study of technical replicates of blood from a handful of donors. Here immunoSEQ multiplex PCR was the method, and the copy in TCRdb shows in-frame clones only, minus some. The profile shows fewer than 100,000 clones, about 95% of them singletons. The sequencing sample was made of T cells isolated from PBMCs. The receptors originated from a human donor in good health. Each CDR3 is given with its conserved first and last residue. Fields, in order: clone size, D gene, J gene, V gene, CDR3 protein, CDR3 DNA. A D gene is named only where the DNA matches it firmly. Size tells how often a clone was seen (once, few, many) or the class of an expanded clone, and some rows leave it out.

clone size: once
D gene: TRBD1
J gene: TRBJ1-1
V gene: TRBV25-1
CDR3 protein: CASSEYISDGQASIF
CDR3 DNA: TGTGCCAGCAGTGAATATATCTCCGACGGACAGGCGTCGATCTTT

clone size: .
D gene: .
J gene: TRBJ1-3
V gene: TRBV28
CDR3 protein: CASSPRVTGNTIYF
CDR3 DNA: TGTGCCAGCTCACCCAGGGTAACGGGAAACACCATATATTTT

clone size: .
D gene: TRBD2
J gene: TRBJ2-7
V gene: TRBV4-1
CDR3 protein: CASSEGLARSYEQYF
CDR3 DNA: TGCGCCAGCAGCGAGGGACTAGCGCGCTCCTACGAGCAGTACTTC

clone size: .
D gene: TRBD1
J gene: TRBJ1-1
V gene: TRBV4-3
CDR3 protein: CASSQVWGRGRGEAFF
CDR3 DNA: TGCGCCAGCAGCCAAGTTTGGGGCAGGGGGCGAGGTGAAGCTTTCTTT

clone size: .
D gene: TRBD2
J gene: TRBJ2-5
V gene: TRBV5-4
CDR3 protein: CASSLAGGPTRETQYF
CDR3 DNA: TGTGCCAGCAGCTTGGCGGGAGGGCCTACTCGGGAGACCCAGTACTTC

clone size: .
D gene: TRBD1
J gene: TRBJ1-1
V gene: TRBV5-4
CDR3 protein: CASQYRGKLAFF
CDR3 DNA: TGTGCCAGCCAATACAGGGGAAAACTAGCTTTCTTT

clone size: .
D gene: .
J gene: TRBJ1-1
V gene: TRBV21-1
CDR3 protein: CASLLQGITEAFF
CDR3 DNA: TGTGCCAGCTTGCTCCAGGGTATCACTGAAGCTTTCTTT

clone size: .
D gene: TRBD2
J gene: TRBJ2-7
V gene: TRBV30
CDR3 protein: CAWSVRLAAYEQYF
CDR3 DNA: TGTGCCTGGAGTGTCCGGCTAGCGGCCTACGAGCAGTACTTC

clone size: .
D gene: .
J gene: TRBJ1-2
V gene: TRBV10-3
CDR3 protein: CAISESRDTYTF
CDR3 DNA: TGTGCCATCAGTGAGTCGAGGGATACCTACACCTTC

clone size: .
D gene: .
J gene: TRBJ2-3
V gene: TRBV19
CDR3 protein: CASRLREGTDTQYF
CDR3 DNA: TGTGCCAGTAGACTACGGGAAGGCACAGATACGCAGTATTTT

clone size: .
D gene: TRBD2
J gene: TRBJ2-7
V gene: TRBV27
CDR3 protein: CASSPSGIAGGTSSYEQYF
CDR3 DNA: TGTGCCAGCAGTCCCTCCGGGATAGCGGGAGGAACTTCCTCCTACGAGCAGTACTTC

clone size: .
D gene: TRBD2
J gene: TRBJ2-1
V gene: TRBV6-5
CDR3 protein: CASSPGLVNEQFF
CDR3 DNA: TGTGCCAGCAGTCCGGGACTAGTTAATGAGCAGTTCTTC

clone size: .
D gene: .
J gene: TRBJ1-5
V gene: TRBV29-1
CDR3 protein: CSVEEADSNQPQHF
CDR3 DNA: TGCAGCGTTGAAGAGGCAGATAGCAATCAGCCCCAGCATTTT

clone size: .
D gene: TRBD1
J gene: TRBJ2-6
V gene: TRBV5-4
CDR3 protein: CASSSGQGSGANVLTF
CDR3 DNA: TGTGCCAGCAGCTCGGGACAGGGGTCGGGGGCCAACGTCCTGACTTTC

clone size: .
D gene: .
J gene: TRBJ2-2
V gene: TRBV14
CDR3 protein: CASSLTGNTGELFF
CDR3 DNA: TGTGCCAGCAGCCTCACCGGGAACACCGGGGAGCTGTTTTTT

clone size: .
D gene: .
J gene: TRBJ2-7
V gene: TRBV4-2
CDR3 protein: CASSQEGGHRSYEQYF
CDR3 DNA: TGTGCCAGCAGCCAAGAAGGGGGACACCGCTCCTACGAGCAGTACTTC

clone size: .
D gene: .
J gene: TRBJ1-1
V gene: TRBV6-1
CDR3 protein: CASTTSQGLEAFF
CDR3 DNA: TGTGCCAGCACCACCTCCCAGGGGCTTGAAGCTTTCTTT

clone size: .
D gene: TRBD2
J gene: TRBJ2-3
V gene: TRBV2
CDR3 protein: CAARLAGGPSSDTQYF
CDR3 DNA: TGTGCCGCCCGACTAGCGGGAGGGCCCTCTTCAGATACGCAGTATTTT

clone size: .
D gene: .
J gene: TRBJ2-5
V gene: TRBV19
CDR3 protein: CASSPGRYQETQYF
CDR3 DNA: TGTGCCAGTAGTCCGGGGAGGTACCAAGAGACCCAGTACTTC

clone size: .
D gene: .
J gene: TRBJ2-7
V gene: TRBV9
CDR3 protein: CASSAEGLHYEQYF
CDR3 DNA: TGTGCCAGCAGCGCCGAGGGACTTCACTACGAGCAGTACTTC

clone size: .
D gene: TRBD2
J gene: TRBJ2-1
V gene: TRBV4-1
CDR3 protein: CASSQELPGLAEQFF
CDR3 DNA: TGCGCCAGCAGCCAAGAGCTCCCCGGACTAGCCGAGCAGTTCTTC

clone size: .
D gene: .
J gene: TRBJ2-3
V gene: TRBV9
CDR3 protein: CASSPRTVQLDTQYF
CDR3 DNA: TGTGCCAGCAGCCCTCGGACTGTCCAGCTGGATACGCAGTATTTT

clone size: .
D gene: .
J gene: TRBJ2-1
V gene: TRBV5-4
CDR3 protein: CASSVQRNEQFF
CDR3 DNA: TGTGCCAGCAGCGTACAGAGAAATGAGCAGTTCTTC

clone size: .
D gene: .
J gene: TRBJ2-3
V gene: TRBV2
CDR3 protein: CASSEDLLSTDTQYF
CDR3 DNA: TGTGCCAGCAGTGAAGACCTACTTAGCACAGATACGCAGTATTTT

clone size: .
D gene: .
J gene: TRBJ1-3
V gene: TRBV2
CDR3 protein: CASTGHSGNTIYF
CDR3 DNA: TGTGCCAGCACTGGACACTCTGGAAACACCATATATTTT

clone size: .
D gene: .
J gene: TRBJ1-5
V gene: TRBV28
CDR3 protein: CASSFTQANQPQHF
CDR3 DNA: TGTGCCAGCAGTTTCACACAGGCTAATCAGCCCCAGCATTTT

clone size: .
D gene: .
J gene: TRBJ1-4
V gene: TRBV6-5
CDR3 protein: CASSYSPGGNEKLFF
CDR3 DNA: TGTGCCAGCAGTTACTCCCCAGGAGGTAACGAAAAACTGTTTTTT

clone size: .
D gene: .
J gene: TRBJ1-5
V gene: TRBV19
CDR3 protein: CASSSFSAQHF
CDR3 DNA: TGTGCCAGTAGTAGCTTTTCGGCCCAGCATTTT

clone size: .
D gene: TRBD2
J gene: TRBJ2-2
V gene: TRBV25-1
CDR3 protein: CASRSMGGKRGTGELFF
CDR3 DNA: TGTGCCAGCAGATCAATGGGCGGGAAGCGGGGCACCGGGGAGCTGTTTTTT

clone size: .
D gene: .
J gene: TRBJ1-5
V gene: TRBV29-1
CDR3 protein: CSVRWEGGNQPQHF
CDR3 DNA: TGCAGCGTTAGGTGGGAGGGGGGCAATCAGCCCCAGCATTTT

clone size: .
D gene: .
J gene: TRBJ2-3
V gene: TRBV29-1
CDR3 protein: CSVEGAVADTQYF
CDR3 DNA: TGCAGCGTTGAAGGGGCCGTCGCGGATACGCAGTATTTT

clone size: .
D gene: TRBD2
J gene: TRBJ2-7
V gene: TRBV9
CDR3 protein: CASSVGETSGIGYEQYF
CDR3 DNA: TGTGCCAGCAGCGTAGGTGAGACTAGCGGGATCGGTTACGAGCAGTACTTC

clone size: .
D gene: TRBD2
J gene: TRBJ2-1
V gene: TRBV5-6
CDR3 protein: CASSGGTSGRSYNEQFF
CDR3 DNA: TGTGCCAGCAGCGGAGGGACTAGCGGACGCTCCTACAATGAGCAGTTCTTC

clone size: .
D gene: .
J gene: TRBJ2-1
V gene: TRBV5-4
CDR3 protein: CASSTGRKEKYDEQFF
CDR3 DNA: TGTGCCAGCAGCACAGGGCGGAAGGAAAAATACGATGAGCAGTTCTTC

clone size: .
D gene: .
J gene: TRBJ1-4
V gene: TRBV15
CDR3 protein: CATSPWRRSYNEKLFF
CDR3 DNA: TGTGCCACCAGCCCGTGGAGGAGAAGCTATAATGAAAAACTGTTTTTT

clone size: .
D gene: .
J gene: TRBJ1-3
V gene: TRBV19
CDR3 protein: CASSILSSGNTIYF
CDR3 DNA: TGTGCCAGTAGTATTTTGAGCTCTGGAAACACCATATATTTT

clone size: few
D gene: TRBD1
J gene: TRBJ2-5
V gene: TRBV5-1
CDR3 protein: CASSNGQGSETQYF
CDR3 DNA: TGCGCCAGCAGTAACGGACAGGGGAGCGAGACCCAGTACTTC

clone size: .
D gene: .
J gene: TRBJ2-7
V gene: TRBV10-3
CDR3 protein: CAISDGVVYEQYF
CDR3 DNA: TGTGCCATCAGTGACGGGGTCGTCTACGAGCAGTACTTC

clone size: once
D gene: TRBD2
J gene: TRBJ2-2
V gene: TRBV4-3
CDR3 protein: CASSPTVAGVYTGELFF
CDR3 DNA: TGCGCCAGCAGCCCTACCGTAGCGGGAGTTTACACCGGGGAGCTGTTTTTT

clone size: .
D gene: TRBD2
J gene: TRBJ2-7
V gene: TRBV6-1
CDR3 protein: CASSGLAGLSSYEQYF
CDR3 DNA: TGTGCCAGCAGTGGACTAGCGGGACTAAGCTCCTACGAGCAGTACTTC

clone size: .
D gene: TRBD2
J gene: TRBJ2-3
V gene: TRBV9
CDR3 protein: CASSGVPSGTSGRDTQYF
CDR3 DNA: TGTGCCAGCAGCGGGGTCCCCAGTGGGACTAGCGGGAGAGATACGCAGTATTTT

clone size: .
D gene: .
J gene: TRBJ1-1
V gene: TRBV7-8
CDR3 protein: CASSLAASGVDQDLEAFF
CDR3 DNA: TGTGCCAGCAGCTTAGCTGCGTCAGGGGTAGATCAGGACTTGGAAGCTTTCTTT

clone size: .
D gene: TRBD2
J gene: TRBJ2-1
V gene: TRBV11-3
CDR3 protein: CASKGAGATYNEQFF
CDR3 DNA: TGTGCCAGCAAAGGAGCGGGAGCCACTTACAATGAGCAGTTCTTC

clone size: .
D gene: .
J gene: TRBJ1-1
V gene: TRBV28
CDR3 protein: CASSLTDLNTEAFF
CDR3 DNA: TGTGCCAGCAGTTTGACAGACCTGAACACTGAAGCTTTCTTT

clone size: .
D gene: .
J gene: TRBJ1-1
V gene: TRBV9
CDR3 protein: CASSVVVLQGTEAFF
CDR3 DNA: TGTGCCAGCAGCGTAGTTGTCCTTCAGGGCACTGAAGCTTTCTTT

clone size: .
D gene: .
J gene: TRBJ1-2
V gene: TRBV29-1
CDR3 protein: CSVPKPQVLYGYTF
CDR3 DNA: TGCAGCGTCCCTAAACCCCAGGTCCTCTATGGCTACACCTTC

clone size: .
D gene: .
J gene: TRBJ1-4
V gene: TRBV9
CDR3 protein: CASSVDGGLNEKLFF
CDR3 DNA: TGTGCCAGCAGCGTAGACGGGGGTCTTAATGAAAAACTGTTTTTT